These 13 T cell receptor beta chains originate from one sample sequenced in a study of blood T cell repertoires in COVID-19. Here immunoSEQ multiplex PCR was the method, and the copy in TCRdb shows in-frame clones only, minus some. The table shows 130,000 to 150,000 clones, with approximately 81% occurring only once. The specimen was peripheral blood. Receptors originate from a human donor in a cohort sampled during active COVID-19.

V and J are TRBV2 and TRBJ1-4; TRBD1 might be the D (6 bases). The CDR3 has 12 residues. The germline V gene has CDR1 SNHLY and CDR2 FYNNEI. The ends were cut back, 4 bases at V and 7 bases at J, with 7 bases in the middle. The CDR3 region is CASSVRGEKLFF. CDR3 sequence (DNA): TGTGCCAGCAGTGTCAGGGGTGAAAAACTGTTTTTT.

The chain couples TRBV13 to TRBJ1-3; 7 bases map to TRBD1. Germline CDR1 and CDR2: PRHDT and FYEKMQ (reference sequence). V lost 2 bases, J lost 0 bases, and 13 bases stayed unmatched. The CDR3 is made up of 19 amino acids. CDR3 loop: CASSLWPSRQGLSGNTIYF. The DNA for the CDR3 is TGTGCCAGCAGCTTATGGCCCTCACGACAGGGCCTCTCTGGAAACACCATATATTTT.

This clone was seen only once. This chain links TRBV5-1 with TRBJ2-1; maybe TRBD1 (5 bases). Germline CDR1 SGHRS, CDR2 YFSETQ. The V and J ends lost 5 bases and 5 bases respectively, with 14 bases between them. The CDR3 consists of 14 residues. CDR3 protein: CASRKDSLNNEQFF. DNA of the CDR3: TGCGCCAGCAGAAAAGACAGTCTCAACAATGAGCAGTTCTTC.

This clone came up once. J is TRBJ2-1 and V is TRBV5-4; D perhaps matches TRBD1 (5 bases). Germline CDR1 SGHNT, CDR2 YYREEE (reference sequence). V was shortened by 4 bases and J by 9 bases, with 20 bases between the two germline ends. The CDR3 extends over 15 amino acids. This CDR3 reads CASSRVVQGAAEQFF. The DNA for the CDR3 is TGTGCCAGCAGCCGGGTGGTTCAGGGTGCTGCTGAGCAGTTCTTC.

V and J are TRBV6-5 and TRBJ2-7; tentatively, D is TRBD2 (6 bases). The V gene's germline CDR1 is MNHEY and CDR2 SVGAGI. This CDR3 has 14 residues. Trimming left V 8 bases short and J 2 bases short, with 16 bases between. The CDR3 loop reads CASSPRPSAYEQYF. The CDR3 coding sequence is TGTGCCAGCTCCCCCCGGCCTAGCGCCTACGAGCAGTACTTC.

The V call is TRBV4-2, the J call TRBJ2-1; weak D call: TRBD1 (6 bases). The CDR3 is 16 amino acids. Deletions cut 4 bases from V and 1 base from J, with 14 bases between. Germline CDR1 LGHNA, CDR2 YNFKEQ. In DNA form, the CDR3 reads TGTGCCAGCAGCCGTCGAGGGGGTCGTTCCTACAATGAGCAGTTCTTC. Its translation: CASSRRGGRSYNEQFF.

V usage is TRBV5-1 and J usage is TRBJ1-1; tentatively, D is TRBD1 (6 bases). The germline V and J ends were trimmed by 4 bases and 5 bases, with 15 bases remaining between them. The V gene's germline CDR1 is SGHRS and CDR2 YFSETQ. The CDR3 runs 14 residues. CDR3 bases: TGCGCCAGCAGCCAGGAAACGCAGGGGACTGAAGCTTTCTTT. Encoded protein: CASSQETQGTEAFF.

V is TRBV4-3 and J is TRBJ1-1; D ambiguous. CDR1 and CDR2 from the germline V gene are LGHNA and YSLEER. There are 13 residues in the CDR3. Trimming pared 0 bases from V and 5 bases from J, leaving 7 bases between. In DNA, the CDR3 is TGCGCCAGCAGCCAAGAGGGGAGTACTGAAGCTTTCTTT. Amino acid sequence: CASSQEGSTEAFF.

The V and J genes are TRBV10-3 and TRBJ2-3; weak D call: TRBD2 (5 bases). With 0 bases removed from V and 5 bases from J, the gap between germline ends came to 9 bases. From germline, CDR1 is ENHRY and CDR2 SYGVKD. The CDR3 is 14 residues long. The CDR3 sequence is CAISESRDRDTQYF. The CDR3 nucleotides read TGTGCCATCAGTGAGTCGAGGGATCGAGATACGCAGTATTTT.

This chain joins TRBV2 and TRBJ2-5; 7 nucleotides line up with TRBD1. V was clipped by 4 bases and J by 2 bases; unmatched bases: 7. The CDR3 covers 15 residues. The V gene's germline CDR1 is SNHLY and CDR2 FYNNEI. The chain's CDR3 is CASSGQGSGQETQYF. The CDR3, as DNA: TGTGCCAGCAGTGGACAGGGATCCGGGCAAGAGACCCAGTACTTC.

The V and J genes are TRBV4-3 and TRBJ1-6; 8 bases match TRBD1. Losses at the gene ends were 0 bases for V and 14 bases for J; bases not matched to a gene: 6. The CDR3 is 14 residues long. Germline V gene data show CDR1 as LGHNA and CDR2 as YSLEER. The CDR3 DNA is TGCGCCAGCAGCCAAGACAACAGGGGGGCTACCCTCCACTTT. This codes for CASSQDNRGATLHF.

The chain joins TRBV7-3 to TRBJ1-6; 7 positions agree with TRBD1. This CDR3 comprises 15 residues. V trimming: 1 base; J trimming: 7 bases; junction bases outside the gene matches: 4. Germline V gene sequence: CDR1 SGHTA, CDR2 FQGTGA. The chain's CDR3 is CASSLKGGQNSPLHF. CDR3 nucleotide sequence: TGTGCCAGCAGCTTAAAAGGGGGACAGAATTCACCCCTCCACTTT.

This chain joins TRBV28 and TRBJ1-6, with a tentative D call TRBD1 (5 bases). Germline values: CDR1 MDHEN, CDR2 SYDVKM. The CDR3 consists of 15 residues. Trimming cost V 5 bases and J 4 bases, with 12 bases left between them. The DNA of the CDR3 is TGTGCCAGCAGTCCGGGGGGGATGTATAATTCACCCCTCCACTTT. The encoded protein is CASSPGGMYNSPLHF.